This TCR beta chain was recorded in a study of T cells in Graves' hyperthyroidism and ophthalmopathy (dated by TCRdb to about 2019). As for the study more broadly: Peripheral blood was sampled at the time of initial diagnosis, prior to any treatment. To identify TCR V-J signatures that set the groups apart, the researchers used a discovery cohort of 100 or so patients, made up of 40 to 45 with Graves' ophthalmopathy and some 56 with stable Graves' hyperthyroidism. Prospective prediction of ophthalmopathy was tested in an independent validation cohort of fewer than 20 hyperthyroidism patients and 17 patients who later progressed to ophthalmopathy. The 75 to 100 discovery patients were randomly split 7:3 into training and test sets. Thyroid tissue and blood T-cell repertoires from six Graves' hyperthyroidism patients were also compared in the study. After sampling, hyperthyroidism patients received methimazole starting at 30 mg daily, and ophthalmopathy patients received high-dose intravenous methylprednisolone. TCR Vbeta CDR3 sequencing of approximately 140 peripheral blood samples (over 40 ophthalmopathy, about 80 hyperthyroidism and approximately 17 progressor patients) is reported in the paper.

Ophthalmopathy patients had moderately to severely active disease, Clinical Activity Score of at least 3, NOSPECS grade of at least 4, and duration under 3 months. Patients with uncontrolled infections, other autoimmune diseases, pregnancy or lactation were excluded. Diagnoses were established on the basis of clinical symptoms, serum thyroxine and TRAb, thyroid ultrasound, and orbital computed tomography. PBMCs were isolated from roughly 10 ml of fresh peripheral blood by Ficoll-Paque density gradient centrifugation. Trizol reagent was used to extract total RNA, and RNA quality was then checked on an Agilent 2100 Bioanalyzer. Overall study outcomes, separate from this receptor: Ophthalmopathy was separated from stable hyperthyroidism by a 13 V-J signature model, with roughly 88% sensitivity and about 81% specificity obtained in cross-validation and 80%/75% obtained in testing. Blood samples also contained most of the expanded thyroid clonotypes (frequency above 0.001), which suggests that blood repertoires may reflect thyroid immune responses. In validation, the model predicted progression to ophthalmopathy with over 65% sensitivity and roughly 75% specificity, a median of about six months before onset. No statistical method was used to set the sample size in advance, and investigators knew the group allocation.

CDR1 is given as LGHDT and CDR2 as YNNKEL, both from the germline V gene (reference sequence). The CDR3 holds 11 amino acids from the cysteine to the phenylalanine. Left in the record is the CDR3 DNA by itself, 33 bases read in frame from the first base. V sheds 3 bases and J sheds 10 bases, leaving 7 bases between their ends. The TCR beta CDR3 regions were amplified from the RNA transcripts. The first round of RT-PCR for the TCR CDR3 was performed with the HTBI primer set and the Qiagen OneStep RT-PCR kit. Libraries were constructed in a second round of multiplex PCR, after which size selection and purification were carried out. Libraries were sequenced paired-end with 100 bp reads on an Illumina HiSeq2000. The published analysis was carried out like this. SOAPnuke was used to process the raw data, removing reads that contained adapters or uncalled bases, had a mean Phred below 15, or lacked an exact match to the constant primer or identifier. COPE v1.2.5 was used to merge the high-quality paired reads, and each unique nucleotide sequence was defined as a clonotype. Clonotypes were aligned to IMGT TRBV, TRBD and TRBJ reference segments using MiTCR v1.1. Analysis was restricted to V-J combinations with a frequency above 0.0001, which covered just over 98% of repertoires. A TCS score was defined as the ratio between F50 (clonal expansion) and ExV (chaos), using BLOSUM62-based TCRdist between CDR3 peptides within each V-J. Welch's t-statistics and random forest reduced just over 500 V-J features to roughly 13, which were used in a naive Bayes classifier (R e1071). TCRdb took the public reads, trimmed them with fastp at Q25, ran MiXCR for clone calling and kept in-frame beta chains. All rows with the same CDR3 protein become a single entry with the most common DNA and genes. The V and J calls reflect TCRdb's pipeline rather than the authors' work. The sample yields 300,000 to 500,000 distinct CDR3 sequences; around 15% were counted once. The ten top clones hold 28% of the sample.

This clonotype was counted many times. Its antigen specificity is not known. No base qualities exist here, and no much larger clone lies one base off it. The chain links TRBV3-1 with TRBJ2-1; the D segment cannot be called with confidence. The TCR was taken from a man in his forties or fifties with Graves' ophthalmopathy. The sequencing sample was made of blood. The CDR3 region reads CASSQDKEQFF. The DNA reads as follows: TGTGCCAGCAGCCAGGATAAGGAGCAGTTCTTC.